Following are 2 T cell receptor beta chains from one sample sequenced in a study of regulatory T cells in long-lasting Graves disease. Investigators prepared the TCR beta libraries by applying iRepertoire HTBI primers and Arm-PCR of CDR3 regions. TCRdb reanalysed the multiplex PCR reads using MiXCR and keeps one entry per CDR3 protein. The sample has approximately 270,000 distinct CDR3 sequences; about 18% are singletons. The time point denotes: newly diagnosed GD, antithyroid drugs for less than 3 months. With RNA extracted from PBMCs as input, the TCR library was made. A further study also used this sample, focusing on T cells in Graves' hyperthyroidism and ophthalmopathy.

Sequences were derived from peripheral blood mononuclear cells (PBMCs), sampled at new diagnosis, from a patient treated with antithyroid drugs. The receptors were gathered from a woman aged 25 to 45 with Graves disease.

The gene calls are TRBV20-1 and TRBJ2-5, with D perhaps matching TRBD1 (5 bases). The tail of the sequence fits TRBJ2-1 better, so the J call may be wrong. The length of the CDR3 is 11 residues. Germline V gives CDR1 DFQATT, CDR2 SNEGSKA (reference sequence). Written as DNA, the CDR3 is TGCAGTGCTAGTCAGGGTACTGAGCAGTTCTTC. This encodes CSASQGTEQFF.

This chain joins TRBV3-1 and TRBJ2-1, with 7 bases matching TRBD2. The CDR3 length is 12 residues. Losses at the gene ends were 4 bases for V and 8 bases for J; bases not matched to a gene: 2. Germline V gene sequence: CDR1 LGHDT, CDR2 YNNKEL (reference sequence). CDR3 in DNA: TGTGCCAGCAGCCCTGCGGGGGATGAGCAGTTCTTC. It yields the protein CASSPAGDEQFF.